This TCR beta chain was documented in a study of T cell responses to AZD1222 COVID-19 vaccine. Overall study findings and caveats: Repertoire collection took place solely once the T cell response had peaked. Receipt of two AZD1222 doses was followed by a rise in Spike-specific TCR breadth and depth. Researchers report vaccine-associated CD4 TCRs spanning spike, with dominance at 160-218 and 743-854. Females outnumbered males among donors, who were mostly white British; clonal diversity was possibly underestimated.

Regarding this clone: The antigen remains unidentified.

Using immunoSEQ multiplex PCR, the repertoire was profiled, and TCRdb retains in-frame clones only, with some absent. Among 150,000 to 250,000 clones, 93% were seen once, and the ten largest hold around 1%. Germline V gene sequence: CDR1 KGHSH, CDR2 LQKENI. This CDR3 spans 15 amino acids. The ends were cut back, 4 bases at V and 0 bases at J, with 10 bases in the middle. Sequenced material: peripheral blood, taken 28 days after the second AZD1222 dose. The chain has TRBV18 and TRBJ1-3; D perhaps matches TRBD1 (5 bases). This TCR was sampled from an adult who received the AZD1222 COVID-19 vaccine. The CDR3 is CASSHRDGSGNTIYF. Here the CDR3 DNA reads TGTGCCAGCTCACACCGGGACGGCTCTGGAAACACCATATATTTT.